This T cell receptor (beta chain) was recorded in a study of cytomegalovirus exposure and HLA in healthy donors. The study ran its PCR with 60 Vbeta and 13 Jbeta primers. In the source study's methods: Per a later analysis, the number of unique TCR beta chains was some 80 million, of which 9 million to 14 million were shared. The protocol was immunoSEQ multiplex PCR, while the TCRdb copy is restricted to in-frame clones and leaves out a portion. V, J and clone size were drawn from that table, and D and trimming were deduced from the DNA. This table holds more than 85,000 clones, more than 70% found once. This CDR3 has 14 amino acids. Per the germline V gene, CDR1 is SGHRS and CDR2 is YFSETQ. J lost 2 bases, V lost 4 bases, and 3 bases had no gene match. This clone has more than one count but fewer than ten.

The sequencing sample was made of PBMCs. The gene calls are TRBV5-1 and TRBJ2-1, with 7 bases matching TRBD2. This receptor was obtained from a woman aged 55-69 years in good health and CMV-seropositive. The CDR3 region is CASSRDYTYNEQFF. CDR3 sequence (DNA): TGCGCCAGCAGCCGGGACTATACCTACAATGAGCAGTTCTTC.